This T cell receptor (beta chain) was retrieved from a study of human T cells and chemical hapten exposure. This clonotype was picked up a small number of times. Its cognate antigen is unknown. One entry per CDR3 protein results from TCRdb running MiXCR on the RACE reads. The profile shows around 70,000 distinct CDR3 sequences, approximately 6.1% of them singletons. Time point meaning: healthy volunteer bleed at 6 weeks. RNA extraction used unfractionated whole blood as the source of total RNA. The CDR3 is 14 amino acids. Germline V gives CDR1 MNHEY, CDR2 SVGAGI. V was pared by 5 bases and J by 4 bases, with 7 bases of the junction left unmatched. Study findings and constraints: TCRs above 1 in 1000 frequency stayed constant with DPC sensitization.

The sequenced sample was whole blood. The receptor comes from a female donor in good health. Some clones in this sample may be carry-over from other donors' samples. V is TRBV6-5 and J is TRBJ2-5, with 7 bases matching TRBD1. CDR3 region: CASSNDREGETQYF. CDR3 bases: TGTGCCAGCAGTAACGACAGGGAAGGAGAGACCCAGTACTTC.